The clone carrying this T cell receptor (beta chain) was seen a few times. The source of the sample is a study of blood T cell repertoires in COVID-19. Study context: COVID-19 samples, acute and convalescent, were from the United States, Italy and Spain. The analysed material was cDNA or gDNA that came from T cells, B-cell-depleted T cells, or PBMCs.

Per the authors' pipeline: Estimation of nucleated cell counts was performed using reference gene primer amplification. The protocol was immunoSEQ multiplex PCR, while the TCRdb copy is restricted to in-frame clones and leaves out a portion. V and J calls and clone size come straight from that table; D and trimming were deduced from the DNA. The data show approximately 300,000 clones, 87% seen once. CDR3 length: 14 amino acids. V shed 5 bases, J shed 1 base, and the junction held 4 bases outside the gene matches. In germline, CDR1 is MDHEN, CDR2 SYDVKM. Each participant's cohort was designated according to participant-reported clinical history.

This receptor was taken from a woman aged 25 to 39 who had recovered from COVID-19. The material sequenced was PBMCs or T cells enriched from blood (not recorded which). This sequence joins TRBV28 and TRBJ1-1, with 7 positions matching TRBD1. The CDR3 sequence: CASSAYRGNTEAFF. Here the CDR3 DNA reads TGTGCCAGCAGTGCTTACAGGGGGAACACTGAAGCTTTCTTT.